This T cell receptor beta chain derives from a study of blood T cell repertoires in COVID-19. Study overall: The United States, Italy and Spain provided the acute and convalescent COVID-19 samples. T cells, B-cell-depleted T cells, or PBMCs provided the cDNA or gDNA that served as material.

As originally analysed: Reference gene primer amplification yielded estimated nucleated cell counts. Assay: immunoSEQ multiplex PCR; the TCRdb copy retains only in-frame clones and omits some. The V and J calls and clone size are taken from that table; D and trimming were inferred from the DNA. The profile shows over 200,000 clones, more than 70% of them singletons. Germline V lookup: CDR1 SGHRS, CDR2 YFSETQ. CDR3 length: 16 amino acids. V lost 8 bases and J lost 1; bases outside the gene matches: 11. The chain couples TRBV5-1 to TRBJ2-1; TRBD2 matches at 8 bases. Sequencing was carried out using peripheral blood. The clonotype was recovered from a woman in her sixties with acute or convalescent COVID-19. The CDR3 DNA is TGCGCCAGTCGTTCGTCGGGACTAGAATCCTACAATGAGCAGTTCTTC. Its translation: CASRSSGLESYNEQFF.